This TCR beta chain was sequenced for a study of spatial heterogeneity in lung cancer. Background on the study: Sequence detection consistently recorded a greater number of beta-chain than alpha-chain sequences.

Germline V CDR1 and CDR2: ENHRY, SYGVKD. With 0 bases removed from V and 2 bases from J, the gap between germline ends came to 9 bases. This CDR3 has 15 residues. Time point of the sample: sample taken at primary tumor resection. Whole RNA, isolated from tumor, nontumor lung or frozen PBMC, was sequenced without prior sorting. The donors were 65 to 85 patients with non-small cell lung cancer that was early-stage and untreated. This clonotype appeared many times. One entry per CDR3 protein results from TCRdb running MiXCR on the 5' RACE reads. The sample lists about 42,000 distinct CDR3 sequences, 6.5% to 8% occurring once.

Specimen: PBMCs, collected at surgery. The gene calls are TRBV10-3 and TRBJ2-3; D gene ambiguous. The clonotype comes from a female donor with early-stage non-small cell lung cancer. The DNA of the CDR3 is TGTGCCATCAGTGAGTCGGCAGGCTACACAGATACGCAGTATTTT. This translates into CAISESAGYTDTQYF.